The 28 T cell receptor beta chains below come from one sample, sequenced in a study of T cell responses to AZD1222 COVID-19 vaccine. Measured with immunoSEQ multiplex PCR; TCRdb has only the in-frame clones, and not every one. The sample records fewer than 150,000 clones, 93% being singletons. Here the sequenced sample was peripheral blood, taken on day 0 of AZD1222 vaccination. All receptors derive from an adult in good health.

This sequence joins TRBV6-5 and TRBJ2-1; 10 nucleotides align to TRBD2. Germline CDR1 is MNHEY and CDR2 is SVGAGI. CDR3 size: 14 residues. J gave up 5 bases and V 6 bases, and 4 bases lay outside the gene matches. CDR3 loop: CASRTSGAHNEQFF. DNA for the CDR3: TGTGCCAGCAGAACTAGCGGGGCGCACAATGAGCAGTTCTTC.

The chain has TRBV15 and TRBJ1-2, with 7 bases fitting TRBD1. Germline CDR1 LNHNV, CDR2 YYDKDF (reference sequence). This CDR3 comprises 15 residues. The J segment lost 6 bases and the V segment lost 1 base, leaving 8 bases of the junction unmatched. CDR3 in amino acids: CATSRVTGALDGYTF. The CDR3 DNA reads TGTGCCACCAGCAGAGTAACAGGGGCTTTGGATGGCTACACCTTC.

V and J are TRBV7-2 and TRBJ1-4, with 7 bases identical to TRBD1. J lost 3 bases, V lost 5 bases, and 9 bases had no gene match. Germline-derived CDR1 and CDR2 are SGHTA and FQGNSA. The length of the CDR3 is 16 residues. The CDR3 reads CASSRTRGGANEKLFF. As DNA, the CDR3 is TGTGCCAGCAGCCGCACCAGGGGGGGGGCTAATGAAAAACTGTTTTTT.

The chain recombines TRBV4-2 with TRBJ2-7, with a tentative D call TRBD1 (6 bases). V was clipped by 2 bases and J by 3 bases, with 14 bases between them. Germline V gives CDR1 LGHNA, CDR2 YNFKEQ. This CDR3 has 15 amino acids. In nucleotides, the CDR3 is TGTGCCAGCAGCCAACCAGGTCAGGACAGCTACGAGCAGTACTTC. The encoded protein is CASSQPGQDSYEQYF.

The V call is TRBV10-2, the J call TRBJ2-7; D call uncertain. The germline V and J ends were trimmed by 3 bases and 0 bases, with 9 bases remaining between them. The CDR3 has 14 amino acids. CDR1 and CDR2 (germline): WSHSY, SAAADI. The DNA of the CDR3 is TGCGCCAGCAGTGAACACGAAAGCTCCTACGAGCAGTACTTC. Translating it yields CASSEHESSYEQYF.

The CDR3 here is CASSSLVGGAGELFF. CDR3 bases: TGTGCCAGCAGTTCACTCGTGGGGGGCGCCGGGGAGCTGTTTTTT. The rearrangement joins TRBV27 to TRBJ2-2; tentatively, D is TRBD1 or TRBD2 (6 bases each). The CDR3 runs to 15 residues. V was cut by 4 bases and J by 6 bases, with 15 bases left in between. Germline CDR1 MNHEY, CDR2 SMNVEV (reference sequence).

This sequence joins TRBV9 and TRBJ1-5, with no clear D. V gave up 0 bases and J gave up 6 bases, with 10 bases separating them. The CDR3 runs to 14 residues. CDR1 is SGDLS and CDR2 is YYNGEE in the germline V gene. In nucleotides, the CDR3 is TGTGCCAGCAGCGTAGGAGAGGGAGGTCAGCCCCAGCATTTT. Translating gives CASSVGEGGQPQHF.

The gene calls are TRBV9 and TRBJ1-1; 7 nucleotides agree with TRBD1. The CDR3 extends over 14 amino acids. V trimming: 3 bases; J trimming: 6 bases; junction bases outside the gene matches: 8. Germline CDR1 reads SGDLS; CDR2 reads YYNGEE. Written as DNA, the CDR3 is TGTGCCAGCAGCGACGCCCAGGGGGAGGCTGAAGCTTTCTTT. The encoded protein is CASSDAQGEAEAFF.

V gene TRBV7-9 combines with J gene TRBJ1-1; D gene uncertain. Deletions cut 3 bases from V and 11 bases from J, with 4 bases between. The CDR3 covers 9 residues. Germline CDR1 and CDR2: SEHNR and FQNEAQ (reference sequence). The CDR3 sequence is CASSLGAFF. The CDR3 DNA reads TGTGCCAGCAGCTTGGGGGCTTTCTTT.

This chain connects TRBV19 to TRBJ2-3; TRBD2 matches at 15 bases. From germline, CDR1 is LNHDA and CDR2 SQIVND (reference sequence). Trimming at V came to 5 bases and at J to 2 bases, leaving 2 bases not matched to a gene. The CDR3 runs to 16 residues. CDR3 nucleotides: TGTGCCAGTAGTGGGACTAGCGGGGGGAACACAGATACGCAGTATTTT. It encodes CASSGTSGGNTDTQYF.

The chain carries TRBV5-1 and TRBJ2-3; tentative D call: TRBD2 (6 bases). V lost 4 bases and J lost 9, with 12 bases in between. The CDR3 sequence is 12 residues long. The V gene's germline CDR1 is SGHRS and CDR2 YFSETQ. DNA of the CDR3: TGCGCCAGCAGCGGCGGGGCCGGCACGCAGTATTTT. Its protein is CASSGGAGTQYF.

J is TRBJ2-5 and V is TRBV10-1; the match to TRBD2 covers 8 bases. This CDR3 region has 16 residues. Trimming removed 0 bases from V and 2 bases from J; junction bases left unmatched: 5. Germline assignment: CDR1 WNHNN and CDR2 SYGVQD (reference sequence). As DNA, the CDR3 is TGCGCCAGCAGTGAGTCTCGAGCGGGGGAACAAGAGACCCAGTACTTC. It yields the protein CASSESRAGEQETQYF.

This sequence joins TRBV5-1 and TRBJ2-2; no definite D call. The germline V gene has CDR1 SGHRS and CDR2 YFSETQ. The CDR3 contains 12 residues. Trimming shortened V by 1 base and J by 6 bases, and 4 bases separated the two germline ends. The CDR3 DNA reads TGCGCCAGCAGCTTGATGCCCGGGGAGCTGTTTTTT. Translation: CASSLMPGELFF.

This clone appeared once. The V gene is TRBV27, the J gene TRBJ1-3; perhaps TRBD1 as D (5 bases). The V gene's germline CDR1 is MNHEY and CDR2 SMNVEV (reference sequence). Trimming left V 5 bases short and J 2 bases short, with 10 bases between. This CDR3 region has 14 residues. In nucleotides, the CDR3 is TGTGCCAGCAGTCGGGGGTTTACTGGAAACACCATATATTTT. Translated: CASSRGFTGNTIYF.

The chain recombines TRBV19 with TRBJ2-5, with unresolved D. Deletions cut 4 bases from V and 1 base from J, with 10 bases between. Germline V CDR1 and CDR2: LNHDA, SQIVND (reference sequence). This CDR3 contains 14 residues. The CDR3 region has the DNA TGTGCCAGTAGTAAGGGCAGCACCCAAGAGACCCAGTACTTC. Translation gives CASSKGSTQETQYF.

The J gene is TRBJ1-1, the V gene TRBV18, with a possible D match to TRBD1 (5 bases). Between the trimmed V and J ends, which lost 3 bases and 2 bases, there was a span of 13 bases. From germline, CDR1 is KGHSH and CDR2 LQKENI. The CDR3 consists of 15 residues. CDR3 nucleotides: TGTGCCAGCTCACCGCGAGGGGCGTTTAACACTGAAGCTTTCTTT. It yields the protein CASSPRGAFNTEAFF.

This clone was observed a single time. The CDR3 sequence is CASRPRGKNTEAFF. The CDR3 DNA sequence: TGTGCCAGCAGGCCCCGGGGAAAAAACACTGAAGCTTTCTTT. V and J are TRBV5-4 and TRBJ1-1; D unclear. The germline gives CDR1 SGHNT, CDR2 YYREEE (reference sequence). Trimming pared 5 bases from V and 2 bases from J, leaving 13 bases between. The CDR3 length is 14 residues. The full variable domain, with the rest looked up from reference TRBV5-4 and TRBJ1-1, is ETGVTQSPTHLIKTRGQQVTLRCSSQSGHNTVSWYQQALGQGPQFIFQYYREEENGRGNFPPRFSGLQFPNYSSELNVNALELDDSALYLCASRPRGKNTEAFFGQGTRLTVV.

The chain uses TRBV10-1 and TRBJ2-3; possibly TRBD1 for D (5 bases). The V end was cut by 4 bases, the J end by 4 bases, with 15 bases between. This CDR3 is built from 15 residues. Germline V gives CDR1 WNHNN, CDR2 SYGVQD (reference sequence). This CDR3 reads CASSGGTKYPDTQYF. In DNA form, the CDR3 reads TGCGCCAGCAGTGGGGGCACCAAATACCCAGATACGCAGTATTTT.

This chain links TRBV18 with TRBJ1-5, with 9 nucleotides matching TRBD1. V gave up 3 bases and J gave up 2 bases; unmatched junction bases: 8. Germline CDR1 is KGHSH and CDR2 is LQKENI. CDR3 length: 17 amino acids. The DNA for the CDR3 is TGTGCCAGCTCACCGGACAGGGGCGGTTGGGGCAATCAGCCCCAGCATTTT. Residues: CASSPDRGGWGNQPQHF.

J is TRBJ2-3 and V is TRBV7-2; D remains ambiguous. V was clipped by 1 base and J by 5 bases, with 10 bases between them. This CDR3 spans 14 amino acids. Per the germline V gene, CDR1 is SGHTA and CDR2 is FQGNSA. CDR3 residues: CASSLDSTRDTQYF. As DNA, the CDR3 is TGTGCCAGCAGCTTAGACAGCACCAGAGATACGCAGTATTTT.

CDR3 amino acids: CASSWSGMNTEAFF. CDR3 nucleotides: TGTGCCAGCAGCTGGTCAGGGATGAACACTGAAGCTTTCTTT. The chain recombines TRBV7-9 with TRBJ1-1; D perhaps matches TRBD1 (5 bases). The germline V gene encodes CDR1 SEHNR and CDR2 FQNEAQ (reference sequence). V shed 4 bases and J shed 0 bases, with 9 bases lying between them. CDR3 length: 14 amino acids.

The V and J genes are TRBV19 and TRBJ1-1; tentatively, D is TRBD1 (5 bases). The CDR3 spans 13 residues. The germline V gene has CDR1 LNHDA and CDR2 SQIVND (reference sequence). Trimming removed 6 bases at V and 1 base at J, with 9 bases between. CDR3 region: CASRRQPNTEAFF. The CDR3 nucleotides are TGTGCCAGTAGGAGACAGCCGAACACTGAAGCTTTCTTT.

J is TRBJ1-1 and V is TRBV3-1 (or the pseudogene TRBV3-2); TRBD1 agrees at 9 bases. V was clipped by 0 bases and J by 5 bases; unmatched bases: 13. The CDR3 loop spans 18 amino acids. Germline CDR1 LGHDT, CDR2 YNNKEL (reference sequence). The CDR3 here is CASSQDVTGGARGTEAFF. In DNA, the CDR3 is TGTGCCAGCAGCCAAGATGTTACAGGGGGCGCGAGGGGGACTGAAGCTTTCTTT.

CDR3 loop: CATSQSTGRNYGYTF. The CDR3 DNA reads as TGTGCCACCAGTCAATCGACAGGTCGTAACTATGGCTACACCTTC. The V and J genes are TRBV24-1 and TRBJ1-2, with D perhaps TRBD1 (6 bases). The germline CDR1 and CDR2 sequences are KGHDR and SFDVKD. V lost 6 bases to trimming and J lost 1 base, with 14 bases between them. CDR3 length equals 15 residues.

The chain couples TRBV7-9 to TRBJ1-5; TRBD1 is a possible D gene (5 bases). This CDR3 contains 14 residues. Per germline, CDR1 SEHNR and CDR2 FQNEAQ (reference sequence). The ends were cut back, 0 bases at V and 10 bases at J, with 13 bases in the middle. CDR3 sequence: CASSLAFEGSPQHF. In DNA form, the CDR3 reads TGTGCCAGCAGCTTAGCATTTGAGGGGTCACCCCAGCATTTT. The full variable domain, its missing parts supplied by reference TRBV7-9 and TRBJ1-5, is DTGVSQNPRHKITKRGQNVTFRCDPISEHNRLYWYRQTLGQGPEFLTYFQNEAQLEKSRLLSDRFSAERPKGSFSTLEIQRTEQGDSAMYLCASSLAFEGSPQHFGDGTRLSIL.

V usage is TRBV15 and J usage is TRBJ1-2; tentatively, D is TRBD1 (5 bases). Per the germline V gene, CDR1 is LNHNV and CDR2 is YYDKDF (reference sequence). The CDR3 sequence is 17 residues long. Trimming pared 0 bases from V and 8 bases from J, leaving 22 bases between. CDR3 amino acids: CATSRERLGDGRRGYTF. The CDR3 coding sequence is TGTGCCACCAGCAGAGAACGACTAGGGGACGGTCGACGAGGCTACACCTTC.

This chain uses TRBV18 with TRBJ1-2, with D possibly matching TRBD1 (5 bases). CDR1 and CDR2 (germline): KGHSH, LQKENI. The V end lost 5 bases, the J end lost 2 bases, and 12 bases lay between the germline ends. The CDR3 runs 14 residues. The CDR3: CASSTGTGNYGYTF. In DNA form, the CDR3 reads TGTGCCAGCTCAACCGGGACTGGGAACTATGGCTACACCTTC.

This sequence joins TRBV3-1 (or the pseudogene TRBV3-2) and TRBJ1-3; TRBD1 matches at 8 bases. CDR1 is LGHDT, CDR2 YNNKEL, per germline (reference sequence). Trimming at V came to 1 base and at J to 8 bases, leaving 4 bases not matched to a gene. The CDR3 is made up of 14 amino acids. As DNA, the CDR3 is TGTGCCAGCAGCCAAGCACAGGGGGGAGACACCATATATTTT. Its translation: CASSQAQGGDTIYF.